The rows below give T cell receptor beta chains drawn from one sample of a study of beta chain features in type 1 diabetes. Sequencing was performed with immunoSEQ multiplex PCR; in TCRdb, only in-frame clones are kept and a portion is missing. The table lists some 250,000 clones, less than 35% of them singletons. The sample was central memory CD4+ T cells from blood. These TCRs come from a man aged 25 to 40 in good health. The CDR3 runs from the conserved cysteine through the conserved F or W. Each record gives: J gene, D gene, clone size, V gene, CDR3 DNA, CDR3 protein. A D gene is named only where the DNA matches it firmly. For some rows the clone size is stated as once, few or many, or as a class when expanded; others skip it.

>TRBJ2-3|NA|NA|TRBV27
TGTGCCAGCAATCCCCTTCTTCGAAGTGATACGCAGTATTTT
CASNPLLRSDTQYF
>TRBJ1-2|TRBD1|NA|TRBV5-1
TGCGCCAGCAGCCGGGAGGGACAGAACTATGGCTACACCTTC
CASSREGQNYGYTF
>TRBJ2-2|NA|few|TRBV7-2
TGTGCCAGCAGCTCCGTTGTGAGCGGGGAGCTGTTTTTT
CASSSVVSGELFF
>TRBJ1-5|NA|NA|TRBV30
TGTGCCTGGAGTTTGGCAGGGCCTAGCAATCAGCCCCAGCATTTT
CAWSLAGPSNQPQHF
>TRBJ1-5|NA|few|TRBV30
TGTGCCTGGAGTGTGGACAGTTCACAGCCCCAGCATTTT
CAWSVDSSQPQHF
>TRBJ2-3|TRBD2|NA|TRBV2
TGTGCCAGCAGTGAACAAGTCCGACTAGCCAAAACAGATACGCAGTATTTT
CASSEQVRLAKTDTQYF
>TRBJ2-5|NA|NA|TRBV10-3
TGTGCCATCAGTGAGCCTTCGACTTTCCAAGAGACCCAGTACTTC
CAISEPSTFQETQYF
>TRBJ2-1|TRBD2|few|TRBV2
TGTGCCAGCAGCCCTGGGGTAGCGGGCTTCTACAATGAGCAGTTCTTC
CASSPGVAGFYNEQFF
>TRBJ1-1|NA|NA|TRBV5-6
TGTGCCAGCAGCCTGACAAGCGATAACGCTGAAGCTTTCTTT
CASSLTSDNAEAFF
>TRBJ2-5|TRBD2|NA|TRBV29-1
TGCAGCGTTGTCCTAGCGGGGGAAGAGACCCAGTACTTC
CSVVLAGEETQYF
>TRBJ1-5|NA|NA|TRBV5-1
TGCGCCAGCAGCTTGGGGGGTAGCAATCAGCCCCAGCATTTT
CASSLGGSNQPQHF
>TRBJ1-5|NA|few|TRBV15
TGTGCCACCAGCAGGCGTCTAGTCAGAGATCAGCCCCAGCATTTT
CATSRRLVRDQPQHF
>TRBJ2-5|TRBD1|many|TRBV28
TGTGCCAGTTCTTTGGGACAGGGGGCTAGGAAGACCCAGTACTTC
CASSLGQGARKTQYF
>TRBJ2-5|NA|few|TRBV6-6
TGTGCCAGCAGTCCCTTAGGGGGGATTAGAGAGACCCAGTACTTC
CASSPLGGIRETQYF
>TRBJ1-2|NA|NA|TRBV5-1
TGCGCCAGCAGTTCCGACAGTTACTATGGCTACACCTTC
CASSSDSYYGYTF
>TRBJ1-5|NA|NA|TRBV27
TGTGCCAGCAGTTTCAGGGGAGTCCAGAATCAGCCCCAGCATTTT
CASSFRGVQNQPQHF
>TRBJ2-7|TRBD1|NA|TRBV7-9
TGTGCCAGCAGCTCCGGGACAGGGGCCTACGAGCAGTACTTC
CASSSGTGAYEQYF
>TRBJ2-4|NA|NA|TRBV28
TGTGCCAGCAGTACCTCTGAAGGGCGGAGGGGCATTCAGTACTTC
CASSTSEGRRGIQYF
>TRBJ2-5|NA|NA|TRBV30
TGTGCCTGGAGAGGGCAGTCCCAAGAGACCCAGTACTTC
CAWRGQSQETQYF
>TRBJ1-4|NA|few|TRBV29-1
TGCAGCGTTGAAGAGGGGGCAGATGAAAAACTGTTTTTT
CSVEEGADEKLFF
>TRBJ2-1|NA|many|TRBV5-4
TGTGCCAGCAGCTTAGGCGGCTACAATGAGCAGTTCTTC
CASSLGGYNEQFF
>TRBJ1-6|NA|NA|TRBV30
TGTGCCTGGAGCACTGGACTCCTCAAACTCCACTTT
CAWSTGLLKLHF
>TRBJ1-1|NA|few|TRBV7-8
TGTGCCAGCAGGACAGGCCGCTCTGAAGCTTTCTTT
CASRTGRSEAFF
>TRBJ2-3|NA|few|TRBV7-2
TGTGCCAGCAGCTTGGACTGGGGCACAGATACGCAGTATTTT
CASSLDWGTDTQYF
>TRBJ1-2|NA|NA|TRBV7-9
TGTGCCAGCAGCTGGACAGCCCCTTTCCACTATGGCTACACCTTC
CASSWTAPFHYGYTF
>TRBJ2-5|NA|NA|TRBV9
TGTGCCAGCAGCGTTAGAGGGACTGAAGAGACCCAGTACTTC
CASSVRGTEETQYF
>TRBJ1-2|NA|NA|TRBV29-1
TGCAGCGTTGGGGACGGCTATGGCTACACCTTC
CSVGDGYGYTF
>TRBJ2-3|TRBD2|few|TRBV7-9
TGTGCCAGCAGCTTTAGCGGGACCGGCACAGATACGCAGTATTTT
CASSFSGTGTDTQYF
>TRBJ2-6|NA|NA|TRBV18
TGTGCCAGCTCCGGAGGGACGGCTCTCGCTGGGGCCAACGTCCTGACTTTC
CASSGGTALAGANVLTF
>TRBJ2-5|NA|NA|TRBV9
TGTGCCAGCAGCGTGGGTCTAGCAGAGACCCAGTACTTC
CASSVGLAETQYF
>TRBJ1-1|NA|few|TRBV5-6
TGTGCCAGCAGCTTTCCCCCCTACCGAACTGAAGCTTTCTTT
CASSFPPYRTEAFF
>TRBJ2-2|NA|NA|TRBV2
TGTGCCAGCAGTGAAGACAGAAACACCGGGGAGCTGTTTTTT
CASSEDRNTGELFF
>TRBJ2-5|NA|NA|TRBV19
TGTGCCAGTAGGATGAGATCAGGGTCGTTCCAAGAGACCCAGTACTTC
CASRMRSGSFQETQYF
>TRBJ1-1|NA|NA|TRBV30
TGTGCCTGGAGTGTACCCTGGGGGACTGAAGCTTTCTTT
CAWSVPWGTEAFF
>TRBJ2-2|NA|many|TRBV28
TGTGCCAGCAGTTTCCCCGGCACCGGGGAGCTGTTTTTT
CASSFPGTGELFF
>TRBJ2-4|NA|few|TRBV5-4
TGTGCCAGCAGCTTGGGTCAGGCCTCGGCAAACATTCAGTACTTC
CASSLGQASANIQYF
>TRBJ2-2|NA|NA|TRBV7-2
TGTGCCAGCAGCTTAAACGGCGGCAAGGGGACCGGGGAGCTGTTTTTT
CASSLNGGKGTGELFF
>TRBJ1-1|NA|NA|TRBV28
TGTGCCAGCAGTTTTGGAGACAGGAATGAAGCTTTCTTT
CASSFGDRNEAFF
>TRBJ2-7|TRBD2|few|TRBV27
TGTGCCAGCAGTTTAACGGGAGGGCCTTACGAGCAGTACTTC
CASSLTGGPYEQYF
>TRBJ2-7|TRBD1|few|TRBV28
TGTGCCAGCAGTTGGCAGGGGGCGAACGAGCAGTACTTC
CASSWQGANEQYF
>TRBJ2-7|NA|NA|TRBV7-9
TGTGCCAGCAGCTTCGCAGGATCCTACGAGCAGTACTTC
CASSFAGSYEQYF
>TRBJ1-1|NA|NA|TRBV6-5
TGTGCCAGCAGTTACCGCGGACAGAACACTGAAGCTTTCTTT
CASSYRGQNTEAFF
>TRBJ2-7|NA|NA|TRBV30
TGTGCCTGGAGTACCGGATCCGCCGAGTCCGAGCAGTACTTC
CAWSTGSAESEQYF
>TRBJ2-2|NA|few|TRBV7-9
TGTGCCAGCAGCCCTAGTGGGCAAGCGAACACCGGGGAGCTGTTTTTT
CASSPSGQANTGELFF
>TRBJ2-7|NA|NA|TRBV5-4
TGTGCCAGCAGCTCACCCGGGAGCTCCTACGAGCAGTACTTC
CASSSPGSSYEQYF
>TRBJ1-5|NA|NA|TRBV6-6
TGTGCCAGCAGCCCGGACATTAATCAGCCCCAGCATTTT
CASSPDINQPQHF